This entry lists 31 T cell receptor beta chains sequenced from one sample in a study of T-cell memory formation after mild COVID-19. TCRdb used MiXCR to reprocess the 5' RACE reads, holding one entry per CDR3 protein. The table lists 130,000 to 150,000 distinct CDR3 sequences, 6% to 7% of them singletons. Source material: PBMCs or a T cell subset sorted from them (not recorded which). These TCRs come from an adult woman who had mild COVID-19 (a few samples of this study predate the infection). Cell type and time point are not known.

The chain uses TRBV6-1 and TRBJ2-1; D might be TRBD1 (7 bases). Looked up from germline, CDR1 is MNHNS and CDR2 is SASEGT. Trimming stripped 1 base from V and 1 base from J, with 11 bases between. The CDR3 is 16 amino acids. The CDR3 region is CASSEVRGTSYNEQFF. For the CDR3, the DNA is TGTGCCAGCAGTGAAGTCAGGGGGACTTCCTACAATGAGCAGTTCTTC.

This clonotype is labeled medium-sized. The chain couples TRBV4-2 to TRBJ2-2; 7 positions agree with TRBD1. The V gene end was trimmed by 3 bases and the J gene end by 4 bases; junction bases not matched to a gene: 8. Germline V CDR1 and CDR2: LGHNA, YNFKEQ. The CDR3 is 16 residues long. CDR3 protein: CASSQGKGAGTGELFF. The CDR3, as DNA: TGTGCCAGCAGCCAGGGAAAGGGGGCTGGCACCGGGGAGCTGTTTTTT.

CDR3 nucleotide sequence: TGTGCCAGCAGCTTGAAGTCCGTTACCTACGAGCAGTACTTC. Protein sequence: CASSLKSVTYEQYF. The V gene is TRBV5-6, the J gene TRBJ2-7; the D is unclear. The CDR3 is 14 amino acids. Germline assignment: CDR1 SGHDT and CDR2 YYEEEE. V lost 1 base and J 2 bases, leaving 10 bases between the germline ends.

There are many counts of this clonotype. The CDR3 here is CASSQLGAQYF. CDR3 nucleotide sequence: TGCGCCAGCAGCCAGTTGGGGGCCCAGTACTTC. J is TRBJ2-5 and V is TRBV4-1; the D call may be TRBD1 or TRBD2 (5 bases each). The V gene lost 3 bases and the J gene lost 9 bases, with 8 bases spanning the gap. The CDR3 sequence is 11 residues long. Germline V gene sequence: CDR1 MGHRA, CDR2 YSYEKL.

This chain connects TRBV5-8 to TRBJ1-2, with TRBD1 matching 9 bases. CDR1 and CDR2 (germline): SGHTS, YDEGEE. With V trimmed by 0 bases and J by 7 bases, 4 bases remained unmatched. The CDR3 extends over 14 amino acids. The CDR3 protein is CASSLDRGHPGYTF. CDR3 coding DNA: TGTGCCAGCAGCTTGGACAGGGGGCATCCTGGCTACACCTTC.

This clonotype was counted between two and nine times. The chain recombines TRBV5-1 with TRBJ2-3; either TRBD1 or TRBD2 may supply D (5 bases each). V lost 10 bases to trimming and J lost 0 bases, with 15 bases between them. Germline V gene lookup returns CDR1 SGHRS and CDR2 YFSETQ. The CDR3 spans 14 residues. Here the CDR3 reads CAARPGPSTDTQYF. DNA for the CDR3: TGCGCCGCGAGGCCGGGACCGAGCACAGATACGCAGTATTTT.

This clonotype was seen a handful of times. The rearrangement joins TRBV6-2 or TRBV6-3 to TRBJ2-4, with D perhaps TRBD2 (5 bases). V shed 4 bases and J shed 6 bases, with 16 bases lying between them. The germline V gene has CDR1 MNHEY and CDR2 SVGEGT. This CDR3 comprises 15 residues. The CDR3 reads CASSFRPSPGNIQYF. Here the CDR3 DNA reads TGTGCCAGCAGTTTTCGGCCTAGCCCAGGAAACATTCAGTACTTC.

V and J are TRBV20-1 and TRBJ2-3, with 9 bases identical to TRBD2. The CDR3 is made up of 12 amino acids. The junction had 0 bases not matched to a gene; V was cut back by 3 bases and J by 5 bases. Germline assignment: CDR1 DFQATT and CDR2 SNEGSKA (reference sequence). CDR3: CSARRGGDTQYF. In DNA form, the CDR3 reads TGCAGTGCTAGGCGGGGGGGAGATACGCAGTATTTT.

There are a few counts of this clonotype. The chain carries TRBV27 and TRBJ1-1; the D gene is possibly TRBD1 (5 bases). Per the germline V gene, CDR1 is MNHEY and CDR2 is SMNVEV (reference sequence). The V end lost 6 bases, the J end lost 7 bases, and 12 bases lay between the germline ends. CDR3 length: 12 amino acids. CDR3 sequence (DNA): TGTGCCAGCAGGTATTGGAGGGGTGAAGCTTTCTTT. This sequence encodes CASRYWRGEAFF.

This clonotype was detected many times. V and J are TRBV6-5 and TRBJ1-1; D may be TRBD1 (5 bases). This CDR3 comprises 14 residues. V was pared by 4 bases and J by 1 base, with 10 bases between. Germline V gene data show CDR1 as MNHEY and CDR2 as SVGAGI. CDR3 nucleotide sequence: TGTGCCAGCAGTTTGGGACGGCCGAACACTGAAGCTTTCTTT. It yields the protein CASSLGRPNTEAFF.

About this clonotype: A much bigger clone sits one base away, suggesting this may be a read error. The chain combines TRBV10-3 with TRBJ2-1; tentatively, D is TRBD2 (5 bases). Between the trimmed V and J ends, which lost 3 bases and 9 bases, there was a span of 15 bases. This CDR3 comprises 14 residues. Germline lookup yields CDR1 ENHRY and CDR2 SYGVKD. The CDR3 loop is CAISDRGLCAEQFF. The CDR3 coding sequence is TGTGCCATCAGTGACCGGGGTTTGTGTGCTGAGCAGTTCTTC.

This clonotype was seen repeatedly, ten times or more. The genes are TRBV7-6 and TRBJ2-7; 13 nucleotides line up with TRBD2. Per the germline V gene, CDR1 is SGHVS and CDR2 is FNYEAQ. Losses at the gene ends were 5 bases for V and 7 bases for J; bases not matched to a gene: 8. The CDR3 extends over 15 amino acids. CDR3 coding DNA: TGTGCCAGCAGCGCCGGACTAGCGGGAGCTCGGGAGCAGTACTTC. Its protein product is CASSAGLAGAREQYF.

This clonotype came up a few times. This chain links TRBV19 with TRBJ2-6, with D possibly being TRBD1 (5 bases). The germline CDR1 and CDR2 sequences are LNHDA and SQIVND (reference sequence). The CDR3 length is 15 residues. Between the trimmed V and J ends, which lost 7 bases and 0 bases, there was a span of 10 bases. CDR3 nucleotides: TGTGCCAGTAAGGACACCCCCTCTGGGGCCAACGTCCTGACTTTC. Protein product: CASKDTPSGANVLTF.

This clonotype has at least ten counts. V and J are TRBV9 and TRBJ1-1; no definite D call. This CDR3 region has 18 residues. V was pared by 0 bases and J by 4 bases, with 22 bases between. Germline lookup yields CDR1 SGDLS and CDR2 YYNGEE. As DNA, the CDR3 is TGTGCCAGCAGCGTAGAGTCAGCGCGACCCGGGTTTGGCACTGAAGCTTTCTTT. Its protein is CASSVESARPGFGTEAFF.

This clonotype was picked up many times. The rearrangement links TRBV6-6 to TRBJ2-5; 7 nucleotides align to TRBD2. The CDR3 runs 15 residues. V lost 2 bases and J lost 2; bases outside the gene matches: 5. From germline, CDR1 is MNHNY and CDR2 SVGAGI (reference sequence). CDR3 DNA: TGTGCCAGCAGTTACGCCGGGACTAATCAAGAGACCCAGTACTTC. Encoded protein: CASSYAGTNQETQYF.

There are many counts of this clonotype. The chain has TRBV4-2 and TRBJ2-5; TRBD2 matches at 10 bases. The CDR3 is 17 amino acids. Germline CDR1 and CDR2: LGHNA and YNFKEQ. J lost 5 bases, V lost 1 base, and 10 bases had no gene match. The CDR3 here is CASSQGDIAGGGETQYF. CDR3 DNA sequence: TGTGCCAGCAGCCAAGGCGATATAGCGGGGGGAGGGGAGACCCAGTACTTC.

The V call is TRBV12-3 or TRBV12-4, the J call TRBJ1-5, with 7 bases that match TRBD1. The V segment lost 4 bases and the J segment 5 bases; nucleotides outside the gene matches: 5. CDR3 size: 14 residues. The CDR3 nucleotides are TGTGCCAGCAGTTCCTCGGACAGGTATCAGCCCCAGCATTTT. Protein: CASSSSDRYQPQHF.

Ten or more counts support this clonotype. CDR3 region: CSVRYTGELFF. Here the CDR3 DNA reads TGCAGCGTCCGATACACCGGGGAGCTGTTTTTT. The chain combines TRBV29-1 with TRBJ2-2; no clear D. This CDR3 region has 11 residues. V lost 6 bases and J lost 3, with 5 bases in between. Germline lookup yields CDR1 SQVTM and CDR2 ANQGSEA.

Ten or more counts support this clonotype. The chain has TRBV5-1 and TRBJ2-3; no firm D call. The V and J ends lost 1 base and 0 bases respectively, with 9 bases between them. Per the germline V gene, CDR1 is SGHRS and CDR2 is YFSETQ. The CDR3 runs 15 residues. This CDR3 is CASSLNVASTDTQYF. CDR3 DNA: TGCGCCAGCAGCTTGAACGTAGCTAGCACAGATACGCAGTATTTT. Full variable domain (remainder filled in from reference TRBV5-1 and TRBJ2-3): KAGVTQTPRYLIKTRGQQVTLSCSPISGHRSVSWYQQTPGQGLQFLFEYFSETQRNKGNFPGRFSGRQFSNSRSEMNVSTLELGDSALYLCASSLNVASTDTQYFGPGTRLTVL.

This clonotype was observed many times. CDR3 sequence: CASTLGTANTEAFF. The CDR3 DNA reads as TGTGCCAGCACCCTAGGGACGGCGAACACTGAAGCTTTCTTT. The chain uses TRBV12-3 or TRBV12-4 and TRBJ1-1, with a tentative D call TRBD1 (5 bases). The CDR3 has 14 amino acids. Trimming shortened V by 7 bases and J by 1 base, and 13 bases separated the two germline ends.

The genes are TRBV5-1 and TRBJ1-3, with D perhaps TRBD1 (5 bases). Germline V CDR1 and CDR2: SGHRS, YFSETQ. Trimming took off 3 bases at V and 1 base at J, with 35 bases between the two ends. The CDR3 contains 23 residues. The chain's CDR3 is CASSSGFLITHQPGRRSGNTIYF. CDR3 sequence (DNA): TGCGCCAGCAGCTCCGGATTCCTCATTACTCATCAACCGGGACGGAGATCTGGAAACACCATATATTTT.

This clonotype was counted many times. V and J are TRBV20-1 and TRBJ1-5; D call uncertain. V lost 0 bases and J 10 bases, leaving 19 bases between the germline ends. The V gene's germline CDR1 is DFQATT and CDR2 SNEGSKA (reference sequence). The CDR3 has 15 amino acids. The CDR3 is CSARDVLKGFSPQHF. The DNA for the CDR3 is TGCAGTGCTAGAGATGTCTTAAAGGGTTTTTCTCCCCAGCATTTT.

This clonotype was observed a handful of times. The gene calls are TRBV30 and TRBJ1-4; D remains unclear. V lost 3 bases, J lost 0 bases, and 11 bases lay in between. Germline V gene lookup returns CDR1 GTSNPN and CDR2 SVGIG (reference sequence). The CDR3 has 15 amino acids. CDR3 DNA: TGTGCCTGGAGATCAACGCTACCAACTAATGAAAAACTGTTTTTT. Its translation is CAWRSTLPTNEKLFF.

This clonotype was counted only a few times. The CDR3: CASSLQEQGTGELFF. The DNA for the CDR3 is TGTGCCAGCAGCTTACAGGAGCAAGGCACCGGGGAGCTGTTTTTT. The V gene is TRBV13, the J gene TRBJ2-2, with D unresolved. CDR1 and CDR2 (germline): PRHDT, FYEKMQ (reference sequence). The V end was cut by 2 bases, the J end by 4 bases, with 11 bases between. This CDR3 has 15 amino acids.

The chain joins TRBV3-1 to TRBJ1-2, with TRBD1 as a possible D gene (5 bases). V lost 6 bases, J lost 8 bases, and 16 bases lay in between. In germline, CDR1 is LGHDT, CDR2 YNNKEL (reference sequence). There are 13 residues in the CDR3. In DNA, the CDR3 is TGTGCCAGCAGTCGCCGGGACTTTAGGGGCTACACCTTC. Translated, it gives CASSRRDFRGYTF.

This rearrangement joins TRBV20-1 to TRBJ1-5, with D perhaps matching TRBD1 (6 bases). Germline-derived CDR1 and CDR2 are DFQATT and SNEGSKA (reference sequence). The CDR3 runs 13 residues. V was shortened by 2 bases and J by 3 bases, with 8 bases between the two germline ends. CDR3 region: CSARPGANQPQHF. In DNA, the CDR3 is TGCAGTGCTAGACCGGGGGCCAATCAGCCCCAGCATTTT.

As for this clonotype: This could be a read error, since a much larger clone is one nucleotide away. The gene calls are TRBV4-1 and TRBJ1-2; a possible D gene is TRBD1 (5 bases). Per germline, CDR1 MGHRA and CDR2 YSYEKL. Trimming removed 4 bases at V and 3 bases at J, with 15 bases between. The length of the CDR3 is 15 residues. The CDR3 sequence: CASSPVGRVDYGYTF. In DNA form, the CDR3 reads TGCGCCAGCAGCCCTGTCGGCAGGGTGGACTATGGCTACACCTTC.

This clonotype was found many times. This chain links TRBV19 with TRBJ1-5; D is unresolved. V was pared by 5 bases and J by 4 bases, with 12 bases between. The V gene's germline CDR1 is LNHDA and CDR2 SQIVND (reference sequence). The CDR3 runs to 14 residues. CDR3 in DNA: TGTGCCAGTAGTCGGGCCAGTATGAATCAGCCCCAGCATTTT. Its translation: CASSRASMNQPQHF.

The V call is TRBV28, the J call TRBJ2-7; TRBD1 matches at 10 bases. The junction had 4 bases not matched to a gene; V was cut back by 3 bases and J by 5 bases. The length of the CDR3 is 14 residues. CDR1 and CDR2 from the germline V gene are MDHEN and SYDVKM. CDR3: CASSFSGQGHEQYF. CDR3 nucleotides: TGTGCCAGCAGTTTCTCGGGACAGGGGCACGAGCAGTACTTC. The entire variable domain, with the rest obtained from reference TRBV28 and TRBJ2-7, is as follows: DVKVTQSSRYLVKRTGEKVFLECVQDMDHENMFWYRQDPGLGLRLIYFSYDVKMKEKGDIPEGYSVSREKKERFSLILESASTNQTSMYLCASSFSGQGHEQYFGPGTRLTVT.

The rearrangement uses TRBV4-2 and TRBJ2-2; 9 bases match TRBD2. Germline loops: CDR1 LGHNA, CDR2 YNFKEQ. V gave up 0 bases and J gave up 5 bases; unmatched junction bases: 7. The CDR3 totals 17 residues. The CDR3: CASSQEASGAFTGELFF. The CDR3, as DNA: TGTGCCAGCAGCCAAGAGGCTAGCGGGGCGTTTACCGGGGAGCTGTTTTTT.

There are many counts of this clonotype. The CDR3 loop reads CASSPRQGPTYEQYF. The DNA for the CDR3 is TGTGCCAGCAGCCCACGACAGGGGCCAACCTACGAGCAGTACTTC. The chain is built from TRBV9 and TRBJ2-7; TRBD1 aligns across 8 bases. J was trimmed by 2 bases and V by 4 bases; bases with no gene match: 8. This CDR3 spans 15 amino acids. Germline-derived CDR1 and CDR2 are SGDLS and YYNGEE.